This TCR beta chain was documented in a study of response to subunit inactivated influenza vaccine. TCRdb re-analysed the RT-PCR reads in MiXCR, keeping a single row per CDR3 protein. This sample has 530,000 or so distinct CDR3 sequences, with about 25% found just once. Broader study findings: There was a suggestion from the authors that each seasonal influenza vaccination recruits few new T cells.

This CDR3 spans 12 amino acids. The V end was cut by 2 bases, the J end by 5 bases, with 7 bases between. The germline CDR1 and CDR2 sequences are WNHNN and SYGVQD (reference sequence). About this clonotype itself: Its antigen remains unknown.

J is TRBJ2-7 and V is TRBV10-1; D not resolved. The sample here was CD4+ T cells sorted from PBMCs, taken 5 to 6 days after vaccination. This receptor was obtained from a man aged 50 or older who received an inactivated influenza vaccine. As DNA, the CDR3 is TGCGCCAGCAGTGAGATGTTGGACGAGCAGTACTTC. It translates to CASSEMLDEQYF.